This T cell receptor (beta chain) was captured in a study of human T cells and chemical hapten exposure. The library gave individual cDNA molecules unique molecular identifiers. TCRdb fed the RACE reads into MiXCR, producing one record per CDR3 protein. The top ten clones hold about 6% of a sample with about 400,000 distinct CDR3 sequences, about 6% of them seen once. V dropped 3 bases and J dropped 2 bases, with 11 bases sitting between them. Germline CDR1 SGHRS, CDR2 YFSETQ. This CDR3 spans 15 amino acids. Regarding time point: patch test 2, 6 weeks after DPC sensitization. The treatment denotes: therapeutic diphenylcyclopropenone sensitization with weekly scalp DPC. At patch-test visits, sampling came before the patch test.

The V gene is TRBV5-1, the J gene TRBJ2-2; D unclear. Sequenced material: whole blood, taken in connection with sensitization to the hapten diphenylcyclopropenone (DPC). The receptor comes from a woman aged 18-30 years with alopecia areata. Some clones in this sample may be carry-over from other donors' samples. In DNA, the CDR3 is TGCGCCAGCAGCTCCCCAGCGACTAACACCGGGGAGCTGTTTTTT. Residues: CASSSPATNTGELFF.